This T cell receptor beta chain derives from a study of control samples from healthy donors and cancer patients. This clone turned up a few times. J lost 9 bases, V lost 0 bases, and 4 bases had no gene match. The CDR3 runs 15 residues. Germline CDR1 and CDR2: SGDLS and YYNGEE. The table came from immunoSEQ multiplex PCR; TCRdb's copy has only in-frame clones and leaves some out. Found here are 75,000 to 95,000 clones, roughly nine tenths of them singletons; the top ten hold less than 10%. The receptor was isolated from a woman between 45 and 60 years old with colorectal cancer. The sample comprised PBMCs. The V gene is TRBV9, the J gene TRBJ1-6; 9 positions agree with TRBD1. The CDR3 DNA is TGTGCCAGCAGCGTAGAGGGGACAGGGAGTTCACCCCTCCACTTT. The encoded protein is CASSVEGTGSSPLHF.